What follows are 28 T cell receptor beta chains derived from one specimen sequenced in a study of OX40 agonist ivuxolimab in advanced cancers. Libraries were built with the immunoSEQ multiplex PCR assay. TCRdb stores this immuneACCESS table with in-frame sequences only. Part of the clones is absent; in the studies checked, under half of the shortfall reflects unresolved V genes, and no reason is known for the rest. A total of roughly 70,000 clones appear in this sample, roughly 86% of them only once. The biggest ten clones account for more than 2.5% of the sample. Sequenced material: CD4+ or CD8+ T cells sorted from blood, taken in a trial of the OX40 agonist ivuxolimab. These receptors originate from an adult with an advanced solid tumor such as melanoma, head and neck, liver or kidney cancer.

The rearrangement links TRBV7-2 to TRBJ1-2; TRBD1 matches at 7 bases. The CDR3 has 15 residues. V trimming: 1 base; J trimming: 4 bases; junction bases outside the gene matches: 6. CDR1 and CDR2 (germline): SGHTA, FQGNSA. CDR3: CASSLGTGESYGYTF. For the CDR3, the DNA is TGTGCCAGCAGCTTAGGCACAGGGGAGTCCTATGGCTACACCTTC. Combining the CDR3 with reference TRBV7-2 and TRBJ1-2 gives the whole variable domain GAGVSQSPSNKVTEKGKDVELRCDPISGHTALYWYRQSLGQGLEFLIYFQGNSAPDKSGLPSDRFSAERTGGSVSTLTIQRTQQEDSAVYLCASSLGTGESYGYTFGSGTRLTVV.

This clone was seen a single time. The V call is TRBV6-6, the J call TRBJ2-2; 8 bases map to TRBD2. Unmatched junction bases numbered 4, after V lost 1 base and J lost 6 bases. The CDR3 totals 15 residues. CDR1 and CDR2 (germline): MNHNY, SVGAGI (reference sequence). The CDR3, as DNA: TGTGCCAGCAGTTACTTATCGGGGGGGGCCGGGGAGCTGTTTTTT. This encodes CASSYLSGGAGELFF.

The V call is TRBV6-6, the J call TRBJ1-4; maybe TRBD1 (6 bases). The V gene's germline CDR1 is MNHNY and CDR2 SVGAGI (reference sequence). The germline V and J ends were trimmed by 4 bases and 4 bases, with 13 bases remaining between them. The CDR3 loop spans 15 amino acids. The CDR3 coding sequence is TGTGCCAGCAGTTTTGGGGGGGCTCTTAATGAAAAACTGTTTTTT. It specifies CASSFGGALNEKLFF.

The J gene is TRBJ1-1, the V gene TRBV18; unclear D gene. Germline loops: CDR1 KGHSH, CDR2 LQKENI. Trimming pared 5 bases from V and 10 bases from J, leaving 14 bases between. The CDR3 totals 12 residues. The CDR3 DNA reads TGTGCCAGCTCATCCCGGCAGCGGAGAGCTTTCTTT. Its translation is CASSSRQRRAFF.

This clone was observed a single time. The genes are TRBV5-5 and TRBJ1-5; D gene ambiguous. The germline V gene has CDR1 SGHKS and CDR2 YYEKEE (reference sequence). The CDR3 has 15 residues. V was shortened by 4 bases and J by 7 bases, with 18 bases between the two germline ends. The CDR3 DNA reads TGTGCCAGCAGCGTTACCGGGTCCCAAGGGCAGCCCCAGCATTTT. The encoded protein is CASSVTGSQGQPQHF.

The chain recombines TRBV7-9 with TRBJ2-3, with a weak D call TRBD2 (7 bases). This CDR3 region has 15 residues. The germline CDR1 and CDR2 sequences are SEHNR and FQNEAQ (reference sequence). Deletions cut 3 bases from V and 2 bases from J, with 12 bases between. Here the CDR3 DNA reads TGTGCCAGCAGCTTCGGGGGGCCCAACACAGATACGCAGTATTTT. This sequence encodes CASSFGGPNTDTQYF.

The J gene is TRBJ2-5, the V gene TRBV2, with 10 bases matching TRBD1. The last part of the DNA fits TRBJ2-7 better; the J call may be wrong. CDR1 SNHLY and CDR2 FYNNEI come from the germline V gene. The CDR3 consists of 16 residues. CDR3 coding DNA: TGTGCCAGCAGTGATCCTCGGACAGGGGGAACCGGCGAGCAGTACTTC. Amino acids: CASSDPRTGGTGEQYF.

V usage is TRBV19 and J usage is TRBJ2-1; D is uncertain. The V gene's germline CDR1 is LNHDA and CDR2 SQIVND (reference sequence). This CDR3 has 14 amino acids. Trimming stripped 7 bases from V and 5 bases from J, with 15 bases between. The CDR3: CASTATSNDNEQFF. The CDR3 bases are TGTGCCAGTACCGCCACGAGTAATGACAATGAGCAGTTCTTC.

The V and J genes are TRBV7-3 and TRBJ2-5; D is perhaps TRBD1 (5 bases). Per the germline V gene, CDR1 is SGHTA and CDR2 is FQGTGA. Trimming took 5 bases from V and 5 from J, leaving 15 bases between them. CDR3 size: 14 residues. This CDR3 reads CASSPYPGLETQYF. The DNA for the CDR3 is TGTGCCAGCAGCCCCTATCCAGGGTTGGAGACCCAGTACTTC.

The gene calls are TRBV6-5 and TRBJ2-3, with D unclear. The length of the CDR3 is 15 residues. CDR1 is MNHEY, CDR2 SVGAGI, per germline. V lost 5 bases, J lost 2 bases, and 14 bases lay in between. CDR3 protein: CASSAGPDNTDTQYF. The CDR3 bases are TGTGCCAGCAGTGCCGGGCCAGACAACACAGATACGCAGTATTTT.

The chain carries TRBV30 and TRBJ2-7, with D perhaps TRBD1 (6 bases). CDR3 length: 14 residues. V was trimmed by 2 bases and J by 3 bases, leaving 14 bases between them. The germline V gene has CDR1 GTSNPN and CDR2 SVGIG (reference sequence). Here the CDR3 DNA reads TGTGCCTGGAGTCCCCCGGCAGGGGACTACGAGCAGTACTTC. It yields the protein CAWSPPAGDYEQYF.

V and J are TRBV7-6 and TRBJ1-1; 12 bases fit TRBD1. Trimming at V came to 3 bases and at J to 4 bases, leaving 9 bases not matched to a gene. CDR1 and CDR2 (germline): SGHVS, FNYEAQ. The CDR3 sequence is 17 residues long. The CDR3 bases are TGTGCCAGCAGCTTTTTGGGACAGGGGGCTTGGACCACTGAAGCTTTCTTT. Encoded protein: CASSFLGQGAWTTEAFF.

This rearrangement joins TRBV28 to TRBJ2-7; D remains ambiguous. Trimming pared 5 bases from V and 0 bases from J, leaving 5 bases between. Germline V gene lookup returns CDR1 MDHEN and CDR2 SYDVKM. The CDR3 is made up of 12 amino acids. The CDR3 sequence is CASSLLSYEQYF. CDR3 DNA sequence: TGTGCCAGCAGTCTTCTCTCCTACGAGCAGTACTTC.

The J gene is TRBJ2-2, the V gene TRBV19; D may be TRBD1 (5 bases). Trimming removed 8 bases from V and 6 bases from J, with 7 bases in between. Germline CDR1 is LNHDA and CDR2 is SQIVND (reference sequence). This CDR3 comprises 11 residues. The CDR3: CASQGAGELFF. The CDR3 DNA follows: TGTGCCAGTCAGGGTGCCGGGGAGCTGTTTTTT.

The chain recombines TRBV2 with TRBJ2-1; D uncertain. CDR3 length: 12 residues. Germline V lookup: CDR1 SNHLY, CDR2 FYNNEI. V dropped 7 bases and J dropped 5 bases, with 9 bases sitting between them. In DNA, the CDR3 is TGTGCCAGCAAGGGTTCGGACAATGAGCAGTTCTTC. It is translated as CASKGSDNEQFF.

The chain's CDR3 is CASSLQELSEKLFF. CDR3 sequence (DNA): TGTGCCAGCAGCTTACAGGAGTTGAGTGAAAAACTGTTTTTT. This sequence joins TRBV7-6 and TRBJ1-4, with D hard to call. The V gene's germline CDR1 is SGHVS and CDR2 FNYEAQ. The V and J ends lost 2 bases and 7 bases respectively, with 11 bases between them. CDR3 length equals 14 residues. Using reference TRBV7-6 and TRBJ1-4 for the parts outside the CDR3, the full variable domain is GAGVSQSPRYKVTKRGQDVALRCDPISGHVSLYWYRQALGQGPEFLTYFNYEAQQDKSGLPNDRFSAERPEGSISTLTIQRTEQRDSAMYRCASSLQELSEKLFFGSGTQLSVL.

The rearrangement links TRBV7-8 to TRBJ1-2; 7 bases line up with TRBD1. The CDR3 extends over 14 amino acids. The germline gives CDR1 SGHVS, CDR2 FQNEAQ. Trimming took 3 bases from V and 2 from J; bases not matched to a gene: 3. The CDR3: CASSLDRTNYGYTF. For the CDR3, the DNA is TGTGCCAGCAGCTTGGACAGGACGAACTATGGCTACACCTTC.

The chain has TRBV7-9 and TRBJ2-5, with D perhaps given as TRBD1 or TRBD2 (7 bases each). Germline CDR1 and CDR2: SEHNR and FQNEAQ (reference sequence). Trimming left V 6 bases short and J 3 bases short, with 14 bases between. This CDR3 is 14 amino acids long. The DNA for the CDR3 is TGTGCCAGCAGAACTTCAGGGGGGGAAGAGACCCAGTACTTC. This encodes CASRTSGGEETQYF.

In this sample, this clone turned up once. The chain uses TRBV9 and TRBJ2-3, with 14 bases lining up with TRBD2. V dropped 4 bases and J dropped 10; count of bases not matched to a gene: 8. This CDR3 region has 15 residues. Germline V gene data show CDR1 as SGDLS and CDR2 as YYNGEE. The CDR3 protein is CASSPTWTSGRSQYF. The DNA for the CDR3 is TGTGCCAGCAGCCCAACCTGGACTAGCGGGAGGTCGCAGTATTTT.

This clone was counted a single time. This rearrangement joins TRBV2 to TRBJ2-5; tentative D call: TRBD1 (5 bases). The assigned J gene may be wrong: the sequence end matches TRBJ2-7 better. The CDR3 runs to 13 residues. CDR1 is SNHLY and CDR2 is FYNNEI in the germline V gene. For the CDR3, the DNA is TGTGCCAGCAGACAGGCTAGCTCCTACGAGCAGTACTTC. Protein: CASRQASSYEQYF.

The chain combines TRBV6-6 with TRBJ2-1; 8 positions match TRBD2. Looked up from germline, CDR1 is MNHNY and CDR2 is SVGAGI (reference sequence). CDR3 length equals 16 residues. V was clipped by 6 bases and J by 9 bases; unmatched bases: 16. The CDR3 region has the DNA TGTGCCAGCAGCCCCCCAGGCAGCGGGAGTCTGCGTGAGCAGTTCTTC. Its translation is CASSPPGSGSLREQFF.

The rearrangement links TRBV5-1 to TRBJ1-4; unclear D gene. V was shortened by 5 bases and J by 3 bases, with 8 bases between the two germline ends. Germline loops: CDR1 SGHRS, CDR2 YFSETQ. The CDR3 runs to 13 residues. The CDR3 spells CASREVPNEKLFF. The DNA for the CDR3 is TGCGCCAGCAGAGAGGTCCCTAATGAAAAACTGTTTTTT.

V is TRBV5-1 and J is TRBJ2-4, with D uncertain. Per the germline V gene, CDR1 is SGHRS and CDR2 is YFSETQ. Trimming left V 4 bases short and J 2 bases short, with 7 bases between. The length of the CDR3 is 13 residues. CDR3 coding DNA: TGCGCCAGCAGCCCTATGTCCAAAAACATTCAGTACTTC. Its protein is CASSPMSKNIQYF.

CDR3 sequence: CSASGVWVEQYF. CDR3 coding DNA: TGCAGCGCCTCGGGCGTCTGGGTCGAGCAGTACTTC. The V gene is TRBV29-1, the J gene TRBJ2-7, with unresolved D. The germline CDR1 and CDR2 sequences are SQVTM and ANQGSEA. The CDR3 is made up of 12 amino acids. Trimming took 7 bases from V and 6 from J, leaving 16 bases between them.

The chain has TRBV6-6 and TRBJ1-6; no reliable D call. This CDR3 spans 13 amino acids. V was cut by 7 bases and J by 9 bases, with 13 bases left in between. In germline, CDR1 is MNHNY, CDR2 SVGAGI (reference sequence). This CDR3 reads CASTGGGRSPLHF. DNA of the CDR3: TGTGCCAGCACTGGAGGCGGGCGTTCACCCCTCCACTTT.

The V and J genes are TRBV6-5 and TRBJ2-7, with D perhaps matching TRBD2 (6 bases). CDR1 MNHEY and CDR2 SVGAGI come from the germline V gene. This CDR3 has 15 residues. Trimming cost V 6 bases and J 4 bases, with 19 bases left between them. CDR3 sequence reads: CASSRSPGERYEQYF. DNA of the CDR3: TGTGCCAGCAGCCGCTCCCCGGGAGAGAGGTACGAGCAGTACTTC.

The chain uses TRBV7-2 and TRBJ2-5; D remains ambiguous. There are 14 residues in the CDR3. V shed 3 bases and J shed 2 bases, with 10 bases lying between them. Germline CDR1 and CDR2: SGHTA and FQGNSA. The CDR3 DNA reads TGTGCCAGCAGCTTTGCCGGTGGTCAAGAGACCCAGTACTTC. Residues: CASSFAGGQETQYF.

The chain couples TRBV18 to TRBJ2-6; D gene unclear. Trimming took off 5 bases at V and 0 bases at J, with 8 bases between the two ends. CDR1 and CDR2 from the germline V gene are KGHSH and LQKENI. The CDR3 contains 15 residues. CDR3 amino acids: CASSSDLSGANVLTF. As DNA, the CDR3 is TGTGCCAGCTCATCCGACCTCTCTGGGGCCAACGTCCTGACTTTC.